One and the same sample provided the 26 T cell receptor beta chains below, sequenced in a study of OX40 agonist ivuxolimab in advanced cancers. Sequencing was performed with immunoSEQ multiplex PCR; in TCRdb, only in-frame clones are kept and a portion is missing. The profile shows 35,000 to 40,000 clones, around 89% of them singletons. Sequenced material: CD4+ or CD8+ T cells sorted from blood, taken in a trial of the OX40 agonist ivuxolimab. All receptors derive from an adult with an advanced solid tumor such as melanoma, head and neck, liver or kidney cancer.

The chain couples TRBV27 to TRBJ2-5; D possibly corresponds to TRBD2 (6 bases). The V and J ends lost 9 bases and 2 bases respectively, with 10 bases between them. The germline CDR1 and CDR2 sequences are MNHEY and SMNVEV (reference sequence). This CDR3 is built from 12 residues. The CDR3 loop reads CASRGLQETQYF. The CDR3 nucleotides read TGTGCCAGTCGGGGGTTACAAGAGACCCAGTACTTC.

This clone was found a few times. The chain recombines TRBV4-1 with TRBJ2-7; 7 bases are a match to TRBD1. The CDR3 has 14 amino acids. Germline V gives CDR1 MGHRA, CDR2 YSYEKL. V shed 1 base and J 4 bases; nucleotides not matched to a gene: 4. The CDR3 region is CASSQGDREYEQYF. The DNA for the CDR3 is TGCGCCAGCAGCCAAGGTGACAGGGAGTACGAGCAGTACTTC.

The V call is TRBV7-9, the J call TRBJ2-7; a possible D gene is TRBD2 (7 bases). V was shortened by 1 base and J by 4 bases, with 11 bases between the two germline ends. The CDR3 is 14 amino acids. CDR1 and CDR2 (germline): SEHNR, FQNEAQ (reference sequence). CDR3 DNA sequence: TGTGCCAGCAGCTTAGAGGGGGGAGGGTACGAGCAGTACTTC. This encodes CASSLEGGGYEQYF.

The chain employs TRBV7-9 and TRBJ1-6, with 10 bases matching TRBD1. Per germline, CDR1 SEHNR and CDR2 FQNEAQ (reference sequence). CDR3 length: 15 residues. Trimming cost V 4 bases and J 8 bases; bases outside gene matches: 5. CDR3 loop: CASSSSGTGDSPLHF. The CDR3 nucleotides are TGTGCCAGCAGCTCCTCCGGGACAGGGGATTCACCCCTCCACTTT. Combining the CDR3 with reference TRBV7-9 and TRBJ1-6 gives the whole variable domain DTGVSQNPRHKITKRGQNVTFRCDPISEHNRLYWYRQTLGQGPEFLTYFQNEAQLEKSRLLSDRFSAERPKGSFSTLEIQRTEQGDSAMYLCASSSSGTGDSPLHFGNGTRLTVT.

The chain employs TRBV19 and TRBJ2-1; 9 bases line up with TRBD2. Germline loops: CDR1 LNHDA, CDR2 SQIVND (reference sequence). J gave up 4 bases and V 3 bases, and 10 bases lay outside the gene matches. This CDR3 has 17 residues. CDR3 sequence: CASSIFLAGVGYNEQFF. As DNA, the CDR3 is TGTGCCAGTAGTATCTTCTTAGCGGGGGTAGGATACAATGAGCAGTTCTTC.

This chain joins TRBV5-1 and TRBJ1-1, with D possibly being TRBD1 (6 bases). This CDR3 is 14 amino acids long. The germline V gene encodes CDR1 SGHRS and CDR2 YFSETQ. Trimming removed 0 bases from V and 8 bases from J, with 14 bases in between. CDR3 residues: CASSLGAGDSEAFF. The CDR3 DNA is TGCGCCAGCAGCTTGGGGGCAGGGGACTCGGAAGCTTTCTTT.

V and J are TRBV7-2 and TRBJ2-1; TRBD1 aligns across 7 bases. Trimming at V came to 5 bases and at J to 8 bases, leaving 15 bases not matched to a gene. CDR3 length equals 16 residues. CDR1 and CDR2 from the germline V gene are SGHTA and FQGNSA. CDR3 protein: CASSLRQGYLFYEQFF. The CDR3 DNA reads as TGTGCCAGCAGCCTCCGACAGGGCTATTTGTTTTATGAGCAGTTCTTC.

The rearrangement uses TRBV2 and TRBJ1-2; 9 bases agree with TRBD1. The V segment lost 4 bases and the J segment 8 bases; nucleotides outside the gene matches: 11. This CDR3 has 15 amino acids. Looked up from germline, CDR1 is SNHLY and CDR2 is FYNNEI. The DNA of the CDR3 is TGTGCCAGCAGTGTACATACGGGACAGGGTGGGGGCTACACCTTC. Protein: CASSVHTGQGGGYTF. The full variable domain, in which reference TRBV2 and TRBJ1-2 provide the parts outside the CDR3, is EPEVTQTPSHQVTQMGQEVILRCVPISNHLYFYWYRQILGQKVEFLVSFYNNEISEKSEIFDDQFSVERPDGSNFTLKIRSTKLEDSAMYFCASSVHTGQGGGYTFGSGTRLTVV.

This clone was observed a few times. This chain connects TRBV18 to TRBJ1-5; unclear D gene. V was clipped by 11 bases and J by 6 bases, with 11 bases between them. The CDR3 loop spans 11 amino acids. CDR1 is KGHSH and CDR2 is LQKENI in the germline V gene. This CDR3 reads CACFQVQPQHF. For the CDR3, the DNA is TGTGCCTGTTTTCAGGTTCAGCCCCAGCATTTT.

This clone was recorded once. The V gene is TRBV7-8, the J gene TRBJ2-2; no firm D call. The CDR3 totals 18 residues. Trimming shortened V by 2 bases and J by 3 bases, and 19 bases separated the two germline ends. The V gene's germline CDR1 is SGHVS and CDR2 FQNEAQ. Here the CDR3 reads CASSLSGFAWEDTGELFF. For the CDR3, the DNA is TGTGCCAGCAGCTTATCTGGGTTCGCCTGGGAAGACACCGGGGAGCTGTTTTTT.

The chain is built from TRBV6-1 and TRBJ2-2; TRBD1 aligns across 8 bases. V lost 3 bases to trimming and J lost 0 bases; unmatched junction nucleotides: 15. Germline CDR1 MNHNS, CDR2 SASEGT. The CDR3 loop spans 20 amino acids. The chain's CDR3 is CASSDLGLGQGTPNTGELFF. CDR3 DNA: TGTGCCAGCAGTGACCTTGGACTCGGACAGGGAACCCCGAACACCGGGGAGCTGTTTTTT.

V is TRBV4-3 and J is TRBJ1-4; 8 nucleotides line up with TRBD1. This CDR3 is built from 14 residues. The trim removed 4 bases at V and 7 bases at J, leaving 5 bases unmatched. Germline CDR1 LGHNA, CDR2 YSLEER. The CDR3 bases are TGCGCCAGCAGCCCGGACAGGGTTAGTGAAAAACTGTTTTTT. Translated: CASSPDRVSEKLFF.

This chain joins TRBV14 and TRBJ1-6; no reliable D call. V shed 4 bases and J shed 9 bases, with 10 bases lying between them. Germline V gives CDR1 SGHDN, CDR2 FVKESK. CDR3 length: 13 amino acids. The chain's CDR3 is CASSPANGSPLHF. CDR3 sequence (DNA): TGTGCCAGCAGCCCGGCTAATGGTTCACCCCTCCACTTT.

CDR3 amino acids: CASRTGSTGELFF. CDR3 coding DNA: TGTGCCAGCAGAACAGGGTCCACCGGGGAGCTGTTTTTT. The J gene is TRBJ2-2, the V gene TRBV7-9; maybe TRBD1 (6 bases). V lost 6 bases, J lost 4 bases, and 9 bases lay in between. CDR3 length equals 13 residues. Germline loops: CDR1 SEHNR, CDR2 FQNEAQ (reference sequence).

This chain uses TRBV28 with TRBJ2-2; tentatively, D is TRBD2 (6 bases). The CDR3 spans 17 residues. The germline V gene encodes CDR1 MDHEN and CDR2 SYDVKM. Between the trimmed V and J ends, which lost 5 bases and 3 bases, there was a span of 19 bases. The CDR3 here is CASSPSRGSSHTGELFF. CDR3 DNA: TGTGCCAGCAGTCCCTCCCGGGGGTCGAGTCACACCGGGGAGCTGTTTTTT.

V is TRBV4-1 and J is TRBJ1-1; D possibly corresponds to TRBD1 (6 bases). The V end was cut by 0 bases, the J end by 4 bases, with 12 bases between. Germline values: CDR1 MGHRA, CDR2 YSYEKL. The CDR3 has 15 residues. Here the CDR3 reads CASSQDRGASTEAFF. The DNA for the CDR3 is TGCGCCAGCAGCCAAGATAGGGGGGCTAGCACTGAAGCTTTCTTT.

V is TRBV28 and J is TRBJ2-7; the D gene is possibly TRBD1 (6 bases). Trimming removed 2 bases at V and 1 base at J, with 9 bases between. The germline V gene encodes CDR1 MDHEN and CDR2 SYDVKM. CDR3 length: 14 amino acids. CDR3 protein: CASSLLGQSYEQYF. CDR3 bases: TGTGCCAGCAGTTTACTAGGACAGTCCTACGAGCAGTACTTC. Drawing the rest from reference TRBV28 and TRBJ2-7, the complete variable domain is DVKVTQSSRYLVKRTGEKVFLECVQDMDHENMFWYRQDPGLGLRLIYFSYDVKMKEKGDIPEGYSVSREKKERFSLILESASTNQTSMYLCASSLLGQSYEQYFGPGTRLTVT.

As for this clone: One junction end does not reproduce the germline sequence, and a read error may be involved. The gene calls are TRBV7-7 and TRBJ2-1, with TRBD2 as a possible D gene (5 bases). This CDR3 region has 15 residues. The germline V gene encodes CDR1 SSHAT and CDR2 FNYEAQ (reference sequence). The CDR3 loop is CASSPGGASYNEQFF. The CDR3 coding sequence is TGTGCTAGCAGCCCCGGAGGAGCGAGCTACAATGAGCAGTTCTTC.

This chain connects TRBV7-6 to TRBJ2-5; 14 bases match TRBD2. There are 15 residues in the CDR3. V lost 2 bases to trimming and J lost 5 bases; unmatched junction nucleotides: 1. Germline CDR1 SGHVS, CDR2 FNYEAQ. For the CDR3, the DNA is TGTGCCAGCAGCTTAAGGACTAGCGGGGGGGAGACCCAGTACTTC. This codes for CASSLRTSGGETQYF.

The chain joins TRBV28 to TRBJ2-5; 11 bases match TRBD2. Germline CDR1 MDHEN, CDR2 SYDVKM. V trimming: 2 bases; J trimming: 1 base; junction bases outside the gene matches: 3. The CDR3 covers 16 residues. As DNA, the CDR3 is TGTGCCAGCAGTTTAGGACTAGCGGGTCTCCAAGAGACCCAGTACTTC. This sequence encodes CASSLGLAGLQETQYF.

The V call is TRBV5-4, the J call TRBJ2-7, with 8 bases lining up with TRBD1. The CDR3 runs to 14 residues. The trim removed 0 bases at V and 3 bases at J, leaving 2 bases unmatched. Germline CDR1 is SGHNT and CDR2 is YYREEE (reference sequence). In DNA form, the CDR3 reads TGTGCCAGCAGCTTGGCCACAGGGGGCTACGAGCAGTACTTC. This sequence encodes CASSLATGGYEQYF.

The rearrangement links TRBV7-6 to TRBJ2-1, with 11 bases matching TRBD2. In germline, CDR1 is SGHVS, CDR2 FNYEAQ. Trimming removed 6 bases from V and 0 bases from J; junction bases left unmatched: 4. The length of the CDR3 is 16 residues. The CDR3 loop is CASRSSGGSSYNEQFF. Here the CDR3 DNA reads TGTGCCAGCAGATCTAGCGGGGGGAGCTCCTACAATGAGCAGTTCTTC.

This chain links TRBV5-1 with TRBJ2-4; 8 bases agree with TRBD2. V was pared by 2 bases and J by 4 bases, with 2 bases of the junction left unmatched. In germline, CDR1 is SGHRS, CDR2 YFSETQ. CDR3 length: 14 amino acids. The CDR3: CASSFGREKNIQYF. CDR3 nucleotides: TGCGCCAGCAGCTTCGGGAGGGAGAAAAACATTCAGTACTTC. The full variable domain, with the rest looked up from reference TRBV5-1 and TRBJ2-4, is KAGVTQTPRYLIKTRGQQVTLSCSPISGHRSVSWYQQTPGQGLQFLFEYFSETQRNKGNFPGRFSGRQFSNSRSEMNVSTLELGDSALYLCASSFGREKNIQYFGAGTRLSVL.

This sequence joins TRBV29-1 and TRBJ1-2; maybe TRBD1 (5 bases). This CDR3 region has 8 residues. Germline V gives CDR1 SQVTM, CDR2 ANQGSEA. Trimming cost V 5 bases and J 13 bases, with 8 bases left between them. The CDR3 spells CSVRGGTF. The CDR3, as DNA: TGCAGCGTTCGGGGGGGCACCTTC.

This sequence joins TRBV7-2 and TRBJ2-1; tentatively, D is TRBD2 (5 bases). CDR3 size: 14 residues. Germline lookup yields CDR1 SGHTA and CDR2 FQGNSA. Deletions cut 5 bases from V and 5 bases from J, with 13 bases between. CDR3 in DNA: TGTGCCAGCAGCCTCTGGACGGGAAACAATGAGCAGTTCTTC. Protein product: CASSLWTGNNEQFF.

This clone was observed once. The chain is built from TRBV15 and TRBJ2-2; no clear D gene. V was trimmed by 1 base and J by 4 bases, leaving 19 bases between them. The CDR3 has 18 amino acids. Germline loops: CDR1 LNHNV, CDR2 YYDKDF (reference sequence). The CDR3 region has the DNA TGTGCCACCAGCAGAGTACCGGCGCCGGACGGAATCACCGGGGAGCTGTTTTTT. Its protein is CATSRVPAPDGITGELFF.